These T cell receptor beta chains were read from a single sample in a study of siplizumab effects on memory and regulatory T cells. Using immunoSEQ multiplex PCR, the repertoire was profiled, and TCRdb retains in-frame clones only, with some absent. The sample contains 57,000 or so clones, more than 80% of which appear only once. Sequenced input: CD8+ T cells sorted from blood. The receptors shown here come from a human donor in good health. Each CDR3 is given with its conserved first and last residue. Fields, in order: D gene, J gene, clone size, V gene, CDR3 DNA, CDR3 protein. The D gene is left open where the match is weak. For some rows the clone size is stated as once, few or many, or as a class when expanded; others skip it.

>-|TRBJ2-1|-|TRBV29-1
TGCAGCGTTGCTGAGGGGGTCTACAATGAGCAGTTCTTC
CSVAEGVYNEQFF
>-|TRBJ2-3|-|TRBV10-2
TGCGCCAGCAGCTCTACAGGGTACGCCACAGATACGCAGTATTTT
CASSSTGYATDTQYF
>-|TRBJ1-2|-|TRBV5-1
TGCGCCAGCAGCTTGGTGGTTGGGGATGGCTACACCTTC
CASSLVVGDGYTF
>-|TRBJ2-2|-|TRBV19
TGTGCCAGCTGGACTGGCCCCGGGGAGCTGTTTTTT
CASWTGPGELFF
>TRBD1|TRBJ2-7|-|TRBV7-9
TGTGCCAGCAGTTGGGTGCCGGGACAGACGATACGTAACGAGCAGTACTTC
CASSWVPGQTIRNEQYF
>-|TRBJ1-5|-|TRBV5-5
TGTGCCAGCAGCTTGGATTCCTCGCGGGGCCAGCCCCAGCATTTT
CASSLDSSRGQPQHF
>-|TRBJ1-1|-|TRBV7-9
TGTGCGGCACGTAGGGCTAACACTGAAGCTTTCTTT
CAARRANTEAFF
>-|TRBJ1-2|once|TRBV5-4
TGTGCCAGCAGCTCGGATGAGGTTATCTATGGCTACACCTTC
CASSSDEVIYGYTF
>-|TRBJ1-5|-|TRBV27
TGTGCCAGCAGTCCGACACCTGACAATCAGCCCCAGCATTTT
CASSPTPDNQPQHF
>-|TRBJ2-7|-|TRBV25-1
TGTGCCAGCATTCCGGACAGTGGGAACGAGCAGTACTTC
CASIPDSGNEQYF
>-|TRBJ2-7|-|TRBV2
TGTGCCAGCAGCAGCGAGCAGTACTTC
CASSSEQYF
>-|TRBJ1-1|-|TRBV7-9
TGTGCCAGCAGCTTAGAGGGGCAGCAAAACACTGAAGCTTTCTTT
CASSLEGQQNTEAFF
>-|TRBJ1-5|-|TRBV7-9
TGTGCCAGCAGCTTAGTTGCGGCCAGGGGTCCTGGGGGGCATCAGCCCCAGCATTTT
CASSLVAARGPGGHQPQHF
>-|TRBJ1-1|once|TRBV2
TGTGCCAGCAGTGAGGTTGGGGGTAAAGCTTTCTTT
CASSEVGGKAFF
>-|TRBJ2-1|-|TRBV2
TGTGCCAGCAGTGTATGGACCAACCAAGAGCAGTTCTTC
CASSVWTNQEQFF
>-|TRBJ2-7|-|TRBV9
TGTGCCAGCAGCGTATCTAGCGCCGCCTACGAGCAGTACTTC
CASSVSSAAYEQYF
>-|TRBJ1-1|-|TRBV9
TGTGCCAGCAGCGCCGAAGGGGGGGCATCTGAAGCTTTCTTT
CASSAEGGASEAFF
>-|TRBJ2-7|-|TRBV13
TGTGCCAGCAGCTCAACTGATAGATACGAGCAGTACTTC
CASSSTDRYEQYF
>-|TRBJ1-1|-|TRBV29-1
TGCAGCGTTGCGCTAGATAACACTGAAGCTTTCTTT
CSVALDNTEAFF
>-|TRBJ2-7|once|TRBV6-1
TGTGCCAGCAGTGAAGCGAGGGCAGGGTTCCCAGGGTTCTACGAGCAGTACTTC
CASSEARAGFPGFYEQYF
>TRBD2|TRBJ2-5|-|TRBV19
TGTGCCAGCCGGGGACTAGAGGAGACCCAGTACTTC
CASRGLEETQYF
>-|TRBJ1-1|-|TRBV9
TGTGCCAGCAGCGTAGGGATGGTCATGAACACTGAAGCTTTCTTT
CASSVGMVMNTEAFF